This TCR beta chain derives from a study of blood T cell repertoires in COVID-19. The germline gives CDR1 SGHAT, CDR2 FQNNGV. Trimming stripped 5 bases from V and 9 bases from J, with 14 bases between. The CDR3 sequence is 13 residues long. Recruitment covered about two dozen US areas and drew participants whose ages spanned roughly 18 to 100 years. Clinical history reported by participants formed the basis on which cohorts were assigned. Original data processing: By means of reference gene primer amplification, nucleated cell counts were estimated. Only in-frame clones appear in the TCRdb table, and some are missing; sequencing was by immunoSEQ multiplex PCR. V and J calls and clone size are as listed in that table; D and trimming were resolved from the DNA. This sample has approximately 290,000 clones, with 90% found just once.

This chain joins TRBV11-2 and TRBJ1-5, with D possibly being TRBD1 (5 bases). The receptor was derived from a woman younger than 35 with acute COVID-19. Source material: PBMCs or T cells enriched from blood (not recorded which). The CDR3 loop reads CASSPGTEMPQHF. DNA for the CDR3: TGTGCCAGCAGCCCCGGGACTGAGATGCCCCAGCATTTT.